The 2 T cell receptor beta chains below were found in one sample sequenced in a study of T cells in Graves' hyperthyroidism and ophthalmopathy (dated by TCRdb to 2018 to 2020). Library generation was performed with multiplex PCR. For sequencing, an Illumina HiSeq 2000 was employed. Amplification of TCR beta CDR3 regions was carried out from RNA transcripts. A first-round RT-PCR of the TCR CDR3 used the HTBI primer set with the Qiagen OneStep RT-PCR kit. TCRdb reprocessing: public reads trimmed at Q25 with fastp, clones called with MiXCR, in-frame beta chains kept. Here each entry gathers all rows of one CDR3 protein and keeps the most common genes and DNA. The sample yields approximately 520,000 distinct CDR3 sequences; less than 25% were counted once. Of the sample, around 27% is held by the ten largest clones. Sequencing used blood. Receptor source: a young man with Graves' hyperthyroidism.

This clonotype was counted ten times or more. The chain joins TRBV20-1 to TRBJ2-7; no reliable D call. The V end lost 1 base, the J end lost 5 bases, and 15 bases lay between the germline ends. CDR3 length equals 14 residues. The germline V gene encodes CDR1 DFQATT and CDR2 SNEGSKA (reference sequence). The CDR3 coding sequence is TGCAGTGCTAGAGGTGTTGGGTTTGGAGACGAGCAGTACTTC. This codes for CSARGVGFGDEQYF.

The chain has TRBV4-1 and TRBJ2-7, with D perhaps matching TRBD1 (6 bases). With 3 bases removed from V and 0 bases from J, the gap between germline ends came to 15 bases. The CDR3 length is 16 residues. CDR1 is MGHRA, CDR2 YSYEKL, per germline. CDR3 protein: CASSHLQGSPSYEQYF. As DNA, the CDR3 is TGCGCCAGCAGCCATCTACAGGGTTCCCCCTCCTACGAGCAGTACTTC.